This TCR beta chain came from a study of blood T cell repertoires in COVID-19. This table comes from immunoSEQ multiplex PCR, and its TCRdb copy is limited to in-frame clones, with some not included. The sample yields 400,000 to 500,000 clones, 88% seen once. The germline CDR1 and CDR2 sequences are SGHRS and YFSETQ. The CDR3 loop spans 17 amino acids. The V and J ends lost 2 bases and 1 base respectively, with 15 bases between them. The source of this sequence is a woman aged 40 to 55 who had recovered from COVID-19. The sample consisted of PBMCs or T cells enriched from blood (not recorded which). This rearrangement joins TRBV5-1 to TRBJ2-2, with D possibly TRBD1 on 6 matching bases. The CDR3: CASSFRSTGRNTGELFF. CDR3 in DNA: TGCGCCAGCAGCTTCCGCTCCACAGGGAGGAACACCGGGGAGCTGTTTTTT.